The clone carrying this TCR beta chain has more than one count but fewer than ten. Its antigen remains unidentified. The V and J ends lost 0 bases and 4 bases respectively, with 10 bases between them. Germline V CDR1 and CDR2: LNHNV, YYDKDF (reference sequence). The CDR3 is 14 residues long. This sample is part of a study of response to subunit inactivated influenza vaccine. General study results and limits: Researchers suggested that each seasonal influenza vaccination recruits few new T cells.

Via MiXCR, TCRdb re-called the RT-PCR reads, giving one row per CDR3 protein. Of some 500,000 distinct CDR3 sequences in the sample, about 15% were seen once. The specimen comprised CD4+ T cells sorted from PBMCs, sampled less than 30 months after vaccination. This receptor was identified in a man aged 50 to 69 who received an inactivated influenza vaccine. The J gene is TRBJ2-7, the V gene TRBV15; TRBD2 is a possible D gene (6 bases). This CDR3 is CATSRDVGRYEQYF. The CDR3 region has the DNA TGTGCCACCAGCAGAGATGTGGGGAGGTACGAGCAGTACTTC. The full variable domain, its missing parts supplied by reference TRBV15 and TRBJ2-7, is DAMVIQNPRYQVTQFGKPVTLSCSQTLNHNVMYWYQQKSSQAPKLLFHYYDKDFNNEADTPDNFQSRRPNTSFCFLDIRSPGLGDTAMYLCATSRDVGRYEQYFGPGTRLTVT.